The rows below give T cell receptor beta chains drawn from one sample of a study of blood T cell repertoires in COVID-19. Generated by immunoSEQ multiplex PCR, the TCRdb table keeps only in-frame clones and is missing some. In the table there are 50,000 or so clones, just over 85% of which are singletons. Sequencing was carried out using peripheral blood. These receptors were taken from a human donor in a cohort sampled during active COVID-19. Both conserved end residues are part of each CDR3. D genes are given only for firm matches. Size values are once, few and many counts, or a class for expanded clones, and some rows have none.

V gene	J gene	clone size	D gene	CDR3 DNA	CDR3 protein
TRBV19	TRBJ1-2	few	NA	TGTGCCAGTACCCCATCGGGGGGGTTTGACTATGGCTACACCTTC	CASTPSGGFDYGYTF
TRBV7-2	TRBJ2-7	NA	NA	TGTGCCAGCAGCTTAGACTTGCGGCCCTTTATCGGCGAGCAGTACTTC	CASSLDLRPFIGEQYF
TRBV7-8	TRBJ1-1	NA	TRBD1	TGTGCCAGCAGTCCTCGGGACAGGGCTTTTGCTGAAGCTTTCTTT	CASSPRDRAFAEAFF
TRBV2	TRBJ2-3	NA	TRBD2	TGTGCCAGCAGGCTGAGCGGGGGGGCAGATACGCAGTATTTT	CASRLSGGADTQYF
TRBV2	TRBJ2-7	once	NA	TGTGCCAGCAGTGAGGGGACTCTACTCACCTACGAGCAGTACTTC	CASSEGTLLTYEQYF
TRBV7-8	TRBJ2-7	NA	TRBD1	TGTGCCAGCAGCTTAGCGCGAAGGGACAGGGCTGGCGTCCTCTTC	CASSLARRDRAGVLF
TRBV7-6	TRBJ2-1	NA	TRBD1	TGTGCCAGCAGCTTCGACAGGGGAAATGAGCAGTTCTTC	CASSFDRGNEQFF
TRBV7-7	TRBJ2-7	NA	NA	TGTGCCAGCAGCTGGGGGGACGGGAGCTCCTACGAGCAGTACTTC	CASSWGDGSSYEQYF
TRBV6-5	TRBJ2-3	NA	NA	TGTGCCACCCGACTAGGGGCACTCAGCACAGATACGCAGTATTTT	CATRLGALSTDTQYF
TRBV6-5	TRBJ1-6	NA	NA	TGTGCCAGCAGCCCCCAGTGGGGGGAAAGGTCACCCCTCCACTTT	CASSPQWGERSPLHF
TRBV9	TRBJ2-5	NA	TRBD1	TGTGCCAGCAGCGTTAGGACAGGGGGAGAGACCCAGTACTTC	CASSVRTGGETQYF
TRBV3-1/TRBV3-2	TRBJ2-2	NA	NA	TGTGCCAGCAGCCTTTATACCGGGGAGCTGTTTTTT	CASSLYTGELFF
TRBV28	TRBJ1-1	NA	TRBD1	TGTGCCAGCATCGTAGGGGGCCACAACACTGAAGCTTTCTTT	CASIVGGHNTEAFF
TRBV24-1	TRBJ2-7	NA	NA	TGTGCCACCAGTGATTTTCGGCAGGGAACCTACGAGCAGTACTTC	CATSDFRQGTYEQYF
TRBV7-2	TRBJ2-3	few	TRBD2	TGTGCCAGCAGCCCATGGACTAGCGGGAGTGGGTCAGATACGCAGTATTTT	CASSPWTSGSGSDTQYF
TRBV5-4	TRBJ2-3	NA	TRBD2	TGTGCCAGCAGCCTACCGGGACTAGCGGGAAAAGATACGCAGTATTTT	CASSLPGLAGKDTQYF
TRBV19	TRBJ1-2	NA	TRBD1	TGTGCCAGCCGACAGGGGGAGTACTATGGCTACACCTTC	CASRQGEYYGYTF
TRBV5-1	TRBJ1-1	few	TRBD1	TGCGCCAGCAGCTTGGCCAGGGGGTCAAGTAGAGCTTTCTTT	CASSLARGSSRAFF
TRBV6-4	TRBJ1-2	NA	TRBD1	TGTGCCAGCAGCGGACAGGGGGGTTTTGGCTACACCTTC	CASSGQGGFGYTF
TRBV5-8	TRBJ2-7	NA	NA	TGTGCCAGCAGTCGGGACACCGGCTCCTACGAGCAGTACTTC	CASSRDTGSYEQYF
TRBV2	TRBJ2-3	NA	NA	TGTGCCAGCAGTGAGGTAACAGAGACAGATACGCAGTATTTT	CASSEVTETDTQYF
TRBV5-1	TRBJ2-5	NA	NA	TGCGCCAGCAGCCGCGAGGTTCAAGAGACCCAGTACTTC	CASSREVQETQYF
TRBV15	TRBJ2-1	NA	NA	TGTGCCACCAGCAGAGATCGAGGGACAACCTACAATGAGCAGTTCTTC	CATSRDRGTTYNEQFF
TRBV11-3	TRBJ2-2	NA	NA	TGTGCCAGCAGCTTAGATGCGAGGGCAGCACCCACCGGGGAGCTGTTTTTT	CASSLDARAAPTGELFF
TRBV7-9	TRBJ2-5	NA	TRBD1	TGTGCCAGCAGCGGGGACAGGGGAGGGGTTCAAGAGACCCAGTACTTC	CASSGDRGGVQETQYF
TRBV9	TRBJ2-2	NA	TRBD1	TGTGCCAGCAGCTCGGACAGGTGGACCGGGGAGCTGTTTTTT	CASSSDRWTGELFF
TRBV7-6	TRBJ2-7	NA	NA	TGTGCCAGCAGCTTACTTCCCCAGGTCCAGGGTCCCGCGAGGCAGTACTTC	CASSLLPQVQGPARQYF
TRBV18	TRBJ1-3	NA	TRBD1	TGTGCCAGCTCACACGACAGGGGCGAGGGAAACACCATATATTTT	CASSHDRGEGNTIYF
TRBV10-2	TRBJ2-1	NA	TRBD2	TGCGCCAGCGAACTAGCGGGGGGCCCACACAATGAGCAGTTCTTC	CASELAGGPHNEQFF
TRBV6-6	TRBJ1-2	NA	TRBD1	TGTGCCAGCAGTAACCCGACAGGGAGTGGCTACACCTTC	CASSNPTGSGYTF
TRBV5-6	TRBJ2-7	NA	TRBD1	TGTGCCAGCAGCTCGGAAAGGACAGGGTTCGACGAGCAGTACTTC	CASSSERTGFDEQYF
TRBV28	TRBJ2-7	many	TRBD2	TGTGCCAGCAACCTCAACGTAGGGAGGGGCTCCGAGCAGTACTTC	CASNLNVGRGSEQYF
TRBV6-6	TRBJ2-7	NA	TRBD2	TGTGCCAGCAGTTACCCGGGGACTAGCGGAGTCTACGAGCAGTACTTC	CASSYPGTSGVYEQYF
TRBV9	TRBJ1-5	once	NA	TGTGCCAGCAGCGTTTGCGGGGACCCGGGCAATCAGCCCCAGCATTTT	CASSVCGDPGNQPQHF
TRBV5-1	TRBJ2-7	NA	TRBD1	TGCGCCAGCAGCTTGGGACAGGGTGGAGGTTATATCTACGAGCAGTACTTC	CASSLGQGGGYIYEQYF
TRBV5-6	TRBJ2-3	NA	NA	TGTGCCAGCAGCTTGGCTGCGGATACGCAGTATTTT	CASSLAADTQYF
TRBV5-1	TRBJ2-1	NA	NA	TGCGCCAGCAGCCCCGACCAGGGGCTAGCTAACAATGAGCAGTTCTTC	CASSPDQGLANNEQFF
TRBV5-6	TRBJ1-2	NA	TRBD1	TGTGCCAGCAGCTTGTTCGACAGGGACTATGGCTACACCTTC	CASSLFDRDYGYTF
TRBV29-1	TRBJ1-1	NA	TRBD1	TGCAGCGCCACGGGTGACAGGGCGAACACTGAAGCTTTCTTT	CSATGDRANTEAFF
TRBV11-2	TRBJ2-1	NA	TRBD1	TGTGCCAGCAGCCCATGGACAGGGGGCGGAGTCGAGTTCTTC	CASSPWTGGGVEFF
TRBV20-1	TRBJ2-2	NA	TRBD2	TGCAGTGCTAGTACGGGGGGGGCGGCCGGGGAGCTGTTTTTT	CSASTGGAAGELFF
TRBV5-4	TRBJ2-1	NA	NA	TGTGCCAGCAGCGGGTGGGCGAACAATGAGCAGTTCTTC	CASSGWANNEQFF
TRBV4-1	TRBJ1-2	NA	NA	TGCGCCAGCAGCAGGGGAAATGGCTACACCTTC	CASSRGNGYTF
TRBV28	TRBJ1-5	NA	TRBD1	TGTGCCAGCAGTTTCGGGACAGGGGAGGGACAGCCCCAGCATTTT	CASSFGTGEGQPQHF
TRBV19	TRBJ2-1	NA	TRBD2	TGTGCCAGTAGTTCGCCTAGCGGGATCGGGACCTACAATGAGCAGTTCTTC	CASSSPSGIGTYNEQFF
TRBV2	TRBJ2-5	once	NA	TGTGCCAGCAGTCCCCTCTGGGGCGGCGAGACCCAGTACTTC	CASSPLWGGETQYF
TRBV19	TRBJ2-5	NA	TRBD1	TGTGCCACTCAGGACAGGGCTGGACCCCGGGGAGAGACCCAGTACTTC	CATQDRAGPRGETQYF
TRBV9	TRBJ2-1	NA	TRBD2	TGTGCCAGCAGCCCCCGACTAGCGGCCTACAATGAGCAGTTCTTC	CASSPRLAAYNEQFF
TRBV19	TRBJ2-3	once	TRBD2	TGTGCCAGTAGTATAGCGGGAGGGACAGATACGCAGTATTTT	CASSIAGGTDTQYF
TRBV7-6	TRBJ2-5	NA	TRBD2	TGTGCCAGCAGCCAGGCGCCTAGCGGGGGGGGAAACCAAGAGACCCAGTACTTC	CASSQAPSGGGNQETQYF
TRBV5-1	TRBJ2-7	NA	NA	TGCGCCAGCAGCTTGGGGGGCACCCGGTCCTACGAGCAGTACTTC	CASSLGGTRSYEQYF
TRBV7-9	TRBJ2-1	NA	NA	TGTGCCAGCAGTCAACGGGGGAAGAATCGAGACAATGAGCAGTTCTTC	CASSQRGKNRDNEQFF
TRBV5-1	TRBJ2-2	NA	TRBD1	TGCGCCAGCAGCTTACAGGGGGCGAATCCCCTACCCGGGGAGCTGTTTTTT	CASSLQGANPLPGELFF
TRBV24-1	TRBJ1-5	NA	NA	TGTGCCACCAGTGATTCGAATCAGCCCCAGCATTTT	CATSDSNQPQHF
TRBV10-1	TRBJ2-7	NA	TRBD2	TGCGCCAGCAGTGATGGCGGGAGGAACGGCGAGCAGTACTTC	CASSDGGRNGEQYF
TRBV6-4	TRBJ1-6	NA	NA	TGTGCCAGCAACCGACAGAACAATAATTCACCCCTCCACTTT	CASNRQNNNSPLHF
TRBV5-6	TRBJ2-3	NA	TRBD2	TGTGCCAGCAGCGCAGACCTGACTAGCGGGAGAACAGATACGCAGTATTTT	CASSADLTSGRTDTQYF
TRBV18	TRBJ2-7	few	TRBD1	TGTGCCAGCGCTGGACAGGGTATCGACGAGCAGTACTTC	CASAGQGIDEQYF
TRBV19	TRBJ2-3	NA	TRBD1	TGTGCCAGTAGTAGGATGGACAGGGGGGATACGCAGTATTTT	CASSRMDRGDTQYF